These 15 T cell receptor beta chains share one sample of origin, sequenced in a study of tumor and adjacent non-tumor tissue in lung cancer. This sample's RNA came from whole unsorted tissue. The library came from three nested PCR rounds adapted from ARM-PCR protocols. MiXCR, applied by TCRdb to the multiplex PCR reads, yields one record per CDR3 protein. The data contain about 75,000 distinct CDR3 sequences, around 74% of them singletons. The sample comprised lung tumor tissue. Receptors originate from a woman in her 50s with non-small cell lung cancer.

This chain links TRBV4-2 with TRBJ1-2; D uncertain. This CDR3 spans 13 amino acids. CDR1 and CDR2 (germline): LGHNA, YNFKEQ. Deletions cut 0 bases from V and 12 bases from J, with 14 bases between. CDR3 DNA sequence: TGTGCCAGCAGCCAAGATGGCAGGAATGGTCACACCTTC. This sequence encodes CASSQDGRNGHTF.

The chain employs TRBV6-1 and TRBJ2-5; D perhaps matches TRBD1 (5 bases). Germline assignment: CDR1 MNHNS and CDR2 SASEGT. The CDR3 runs 15 residues. V was pared by 11 bases and J by 4 bases, with 23 bases between. CDR3 DNA: TGTGCCGGCAACCGACCATGGTGGGGCCTAGAGACCCAGTACTTC. Its protein is CAGNRPWWGLETQYF.

The chain carries TRBV11-2 and TRBJ1-4; maybe TRBD1 (5 bases). CDR1 and CDR2 (germline): SGHAT, FQNNGV. The V gene lost 5 bases and the J gene lost 5 bases, with 12 bases spanning the gap. This CDR3 region has 14 residues. The CDR3: CASSIGTENEKLFF. DNA of the CDR3: TGTGCCAGCAGCATTGGGACGGAGAATGAAAAACTGTTTTTT.

To note about this clonotype: At one of its ends the junction is not consistent with the germline gene, which may arise from a read error. The CDR3: CGAVAGGPQHF. The DNA of the CDR3 is TGCGGTGCTGTGGCAGGTGGGCCCCAGCATTTT. The chain couples TRBV20-1 to TRBJ1-5; D is undetermined. CDR3 length: 11 amino acids. Germline V gene data show CDR1 as DFQATT and CDR2 as SNEGSKA (reference sequence).

V gene TRBV5-6 combines with J gene TRBJ2-1; 7 nucleotides match TRBD1. J gave up 14 bases and V 3 bases, and 11 bases lay outside the gene matches. The CDR3 has 13 residues. CDR1 is SGHDT and CDR2 is YYEEEE in the germline V gene. The CDR3 DNA reads TGTGCCAGCAGCTCGACAGGGCACAAAGAGAAGTTCTTC. This sequence encodes CASSSTGHKEKFF.

In its sample, this clonotype was seen once. A junction end diverges from the germline sequence, so it may reflect a read error. V is TRBV11-1 and J is TRBJ2-1; 12 positions match TRBD2. Germline CDR1 is SGHAT and CDR2 is FQDESV (reference sequence). This CDR3 contains 14 residues. As DNA, the CDR3 is TGTCCCAGCAGCTCGGGGCTAGCGGGAGGGTTGCAGTTCTTC. Its translation: CPSSSGLAGGLQFF. Drawing the rest from reference TRBV11-1 and TRBJ2-1, the complete variable domain is EAEVAQSPRYKITEKSQAVAFWCDPISGHATLYWYRQILGQGPELLVQFQDESVVDDSQLPKDRFSAERLKGVDSTLKIQPAELGDSAMYLCPSSSGLAGGLQFFGPGTRLTVL.

The chain is built from TRBV7-9 and TRBJ2-1, with 10 nucleotides matching TRBD1. After removal of 10 bases from V and 6 bases from J, the junction contained 6 bases not matched to a gene. Per the germline V gene, CDR1 is SEHNR and CDR2 is FQNEAQ (reference sequence). There are 13 residues in the CDR3. The CDR3 DNA sequence: TGTGCCAACAGTGACAGGGGGCCCAATGAGCAGTTCTTC. Amino acid sequence: CANSDRGPNEQFF.

With regard to this clonotype: One junction end does not reproduce the germline sequence, and a read error may be involved. The rearrangement links TRBV14 to TRBJ2-1; 9 bases line up with TRBD1. Germline CDR1 SGHDN, CDR2 FVKESK. The CDR3 has 16 amino acids. In DNA form, the CDR3 reads TGTGTCAGCAGGCACACCCACGTGACAGGGGGGAATGAGCAGTTCTTC. It translates to CVSRHTHVTGGNEQFF.

Comments on this clonotype: A read error may account for a junction end that differs from germline. The rearrangement links TRBV10-3 to TRBJ2-7; a weak D match, TRBD1 (5 bases). Germline V gene lookup returns CDR1 ENHRY and CDR2 SYGVKD. The length of the CDR3 is 16 residues. In DNA, the CDR3 is TGTGTCATCAGTGAGTCTGTCCCTGCTGGGGCGTTTGAGCAGTACTTC. It translates to CVISESVPAGAFEQYF.

As to this clonotype: Because it lacks the conserved phenylalanine or tryptophan at the end, this CDR3 is likely a read error. V and J are TRBV29-1 and TRBJ2-1; D is uncertain. This CDR3 comprises 12 residues. The V gene's germline CDR1 is SQVTM and CDR2 ANQGSEA. CDR3 protein: CSIELHYNEQFL. The CDR3 DNA reads as TGCAGCATTGAACTACATTACAATGAGCAGTTCTTA.

Note on this clonotype: A much more abundant neighbour one base away suggests this may be a read error. The J gene is TRBJ2-7, the V gene TRBV20-1; D not resolved. Trimming pared 1 base from V and 7 bases from J, leaving 5 bases between. The CDR3 sequence is 10 residues long. CDR1 DFQATT and CDR2 SNEGSKA come from the germline V gene (reference sequence). CDR3 residues: CSARAEEQYF. For the CDR3, the DNA is TGCAGTGCTAGAGCCGAAGAGCAGTACTTC.

As to this clonotype: One end of the junction fails to match germline, which may point to a read error. This CDR3 is CASGLAALDYNEQFF. DNA for the CDR3: TGCGCCAGCGGCTTGGCCGCACTAGATTACAATGAGCAGTTCTTC. The V call is TRBV5-1, the J call TRBJ2-1, with D tentatively TRBD2 (5 bases). There are 15 residues in the CDR3. Germline-derived CDR1 and CDR2 are SGHRS and YFSETQ.

This clonotype was observed a single time. The CDR3 does not end in the conserved phenylalanine or tryptophan, so this is likely a read error. The DNA is left out, because the CDR3 cannot be placed on it with certainty; the CDR3 is given as TCRdb lists it. The V gene is TRBV5-4, the J gene TRBJ1-2; the table's D call, TRBD1, has no DNA check behind it. The CDR3 sequence runs 15 residues, both termini included. The germline gives CDR1 SGHNT, CDR2 YYREEE (reference sequence). The CDR3 region is CASSLGTEGIGGCTL.

For this clonotype: Its ends do not fully match the called genes, so a read error is possible. The chain uses TRBV11-2 and TRBJ2-1, with 9 nucleotides matching TRBD2. The V gene's germline CDR1 is SGHAT and CDR2 FQNNGV. The CDR3 loop spans 16 amino acids. The CDR3 loop reads CVSGPGGLAGVGEQFF. The CDR3 DNA follows: TGTGTCAGCGGCCCAGGGGGGTTAGCGGGAGTAGGCGAGCAGTTCTTC.

A remark on this clonotype: This likely comes from a read error, as the CDR3 has no conserved phenylalanine or tryptophan at its end. The limits of the CDR3 on the DNA are not certain, so only TCRdb's listed CDR3 is given. V usage is TRBV6-1 and J usage is TRBJ2-5; the DNA was not compared with TRBD1, the D call given in the table. Germline values: CDR1 MNHNS, CDR2 SASEGT. The CDR3 is 14 residues long, ends included. The CDR3 spells CASSEHWAGETQNV.